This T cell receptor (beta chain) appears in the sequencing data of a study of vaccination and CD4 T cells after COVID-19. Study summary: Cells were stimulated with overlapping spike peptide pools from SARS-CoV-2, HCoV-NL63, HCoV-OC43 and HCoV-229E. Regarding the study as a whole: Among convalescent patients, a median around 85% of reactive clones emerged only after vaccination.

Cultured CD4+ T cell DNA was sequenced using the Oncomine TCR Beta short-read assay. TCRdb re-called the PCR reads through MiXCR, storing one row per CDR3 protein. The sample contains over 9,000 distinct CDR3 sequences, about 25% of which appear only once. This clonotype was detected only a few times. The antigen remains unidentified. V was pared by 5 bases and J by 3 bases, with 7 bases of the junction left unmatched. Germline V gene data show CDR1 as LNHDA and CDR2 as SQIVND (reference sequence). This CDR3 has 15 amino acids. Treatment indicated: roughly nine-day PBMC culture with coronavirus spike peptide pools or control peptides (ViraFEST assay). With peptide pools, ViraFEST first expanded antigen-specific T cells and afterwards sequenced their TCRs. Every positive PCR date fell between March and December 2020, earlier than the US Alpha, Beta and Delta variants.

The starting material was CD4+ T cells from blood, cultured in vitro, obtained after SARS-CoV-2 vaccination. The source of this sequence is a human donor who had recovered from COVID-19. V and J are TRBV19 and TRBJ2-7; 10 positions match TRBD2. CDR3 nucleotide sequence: TGTGCCAGTAGTCGGACCGGGACTAGCGTCTACGAGCAGTACTTC. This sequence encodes CASSRTGTSVYEQYF.